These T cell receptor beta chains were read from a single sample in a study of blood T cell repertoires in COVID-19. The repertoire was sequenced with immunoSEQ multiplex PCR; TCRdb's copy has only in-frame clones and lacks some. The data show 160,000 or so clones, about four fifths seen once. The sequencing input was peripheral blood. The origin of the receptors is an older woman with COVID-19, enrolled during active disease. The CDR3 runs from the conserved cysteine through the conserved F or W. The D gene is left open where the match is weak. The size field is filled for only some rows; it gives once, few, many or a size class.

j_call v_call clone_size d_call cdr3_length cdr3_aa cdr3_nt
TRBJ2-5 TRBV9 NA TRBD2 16 CASSVDSGGSGETQYF TGTGCCAGCAGCGTAGATAGCGGGGGGAGCGGAGAGACCCAGTACTTC
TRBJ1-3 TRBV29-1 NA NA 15 CSVSPGGGSGNTIYF TGCAGCGTGTCGCCGGGGGGGGGTTCTGGAAACACCATATATTTT
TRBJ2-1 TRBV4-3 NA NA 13 CASSQDGGTEQFF TGCGCCAGCAGCCAAGATGGAGGAACAGAGCAGTTCTTC
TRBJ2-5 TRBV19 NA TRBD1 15 CASSALGQGGETQYF TGTGCCAGTAGTGCATTGGGACAGGGGGGAGAGACCCAGTACTTC
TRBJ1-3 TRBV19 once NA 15 CASSSSGDSGNTIYF TGTGCCAGTAGTAGTAGCGGTGATTCTGGAAACACCATATATTTT
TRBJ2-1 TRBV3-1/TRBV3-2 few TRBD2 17 CASSTRTSGRAFDEQFF TGTGCCAGCAGCACACGGACTAGCGGGAGGGCCTTCGATGAGCAGTTCTTC
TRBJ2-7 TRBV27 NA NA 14 CASSSRLGPYEQYF TGTGCCAGCAGTTCACGACTAGGGCCTTACGAGCAGTACTTC
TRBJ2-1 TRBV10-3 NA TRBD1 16 CAISESTDREENEQFF TGTGCCATCAGTGAGTCGACGGACAGGGAGGAGAATGAGCAGTTCTTC
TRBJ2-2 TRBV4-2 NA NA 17 CASSPGGTAASAGELFF TGTGCCAGCAGCCCCGGCGGGACAGCGGCTTCGGCCGGGGAGCTGTTTTTT
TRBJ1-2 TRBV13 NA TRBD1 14 CASSFDRGNYGYTF TGTGCCAGCAGCTTCGACAGGGGGAACTATGGCTACACCTTC
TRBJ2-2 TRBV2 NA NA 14 CASSELAIAGELFF TGTGCCAGCAGTGAACTAGCGATTGCCGGGGAGCTGTTTTTT
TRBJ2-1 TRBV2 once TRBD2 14 CASMRLAEGDEQFF TGTGCCAGCATGAGACTAGCGGAGGGGGATGAGCAGTTCTTC
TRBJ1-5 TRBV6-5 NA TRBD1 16 CASSYSRDRGLEPQHF TGTGCCAGCAGTTACTCGAGGGACAGGGGTTTAGAGCCCCAGCATTTT
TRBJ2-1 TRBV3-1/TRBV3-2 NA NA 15 CASSQDYSSYNEQFF TGTGCCAGCAGCCAAGACTACAGCTCCTACAATGAGCAGTTCTTC
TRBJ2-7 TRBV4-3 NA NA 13 CASSLDSVSEQYF TGCGCCAGCAGCTTAGACTCTGTGTCCGAGCAGTACTTC
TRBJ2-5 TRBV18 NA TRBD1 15 CASSPLPGQQETQYF TGTGCCAGCTCACCACTACCGGGACAGCAAGAGACCCAGTACTTC
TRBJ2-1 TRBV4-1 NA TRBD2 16 CASSPRETSGSGEQFF TGCGCCAGCAGCCCTCGTGAGACTAGCGGGAGTGGAGAGCAGTTCTTC
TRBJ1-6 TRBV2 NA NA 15 CASSERQAHNSPLHF TGTGCCAGCAGTGAACGACAGGCCCATAATTCACCCCTCCACTTT
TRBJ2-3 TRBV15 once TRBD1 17 CATSRGTGAPQGGTQYF TGTGCCACCAGCAGGGGGACAGGGGCGCCCCAGGGTGGTACGCAGTATTTT
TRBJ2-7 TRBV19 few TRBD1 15 CASSLPGQATSEQYF TGTGCCAGTAGTCTCCCCGGACAGGCCACTAGCGAGCAGTACTTC
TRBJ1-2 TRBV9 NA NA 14 CATSVGYDGYGYTF TGTGCCACCTCAGTCGGGTACGATGGCTATGGCTACACCTTC
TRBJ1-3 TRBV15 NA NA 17 CATSRDRGDYSGNTIYF TGTGCCACCAGCAGAGATCGGGGGGACTACTCTGGAAACACCATATATTTT
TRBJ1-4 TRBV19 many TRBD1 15 CASSRGGQFNEKLFF TGTGCCAGTAGTAGAGGGGGACAGTTTAATGAAAAACTGTTTTTT
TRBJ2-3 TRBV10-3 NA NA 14 CAIGGSLAADTQYF TGTGCCATCGGGGGGTCCCTGGCGGCAGATACGCAGTATTTT